Each of the 4 T cell receptor beta chains below was sequenced from the same sample in a study of blood T cell repertoires in COVID-19. Clones were read by immunoSEQ multiplex PCR, and TCRdb kept only the in-frame ones, dropping some. The data show around 270,000 clones, over 80% seen once. Sequenced material: PBMCs or T cells enriched from blood (not recorded which). Receptor source: a woman aged 35 to 49 who had been exposed to COVID-19.

This clone occurred a few times. This chain links TRBV7-2 with TRBJ2-7; 8 positions match TRBD1. This CDR3 spans 14 amino acids. V dropped 1 base and J dropped 5; count of bases not matched to a gene: 4. Germline CDR1 SGHTA, CDR2 FQGNSA. DNA for the CDR3: TGTGCCAGCAGCTTAGGGACAGGGACCCACGAGCAGTACTTC. It codes for CASSLGTGTHEQYF.

V usage is TRBV7-9 and J usage is TRBJ2-1, with TRBD2 identical over 8 bases. V trimming: 4 bases; J trimming: 3 bases; junction bases outside the gene matches: 14. This CDR3 is built from 18 residues. From germline, CDR1 is SEHNR and CDR2 FQNEAQ (reference sequence). CDR3 amino acids: CASSSTRTDGRGYNEQFF. In DNA form, the CDR3 reads TGTGCCAGCAGCTCTACCCGGACAGACGGGAGGGGCTACAATGAGCAGTTCTTC.

This chain uses TRBV6-5 with TRBJ2-7; TRBD1 aligns across 8 bases. Germline CDR1 MNHEY, CDR2 SVGAGI. This CDR3 has 14 amino acids. V trimming: 5 bases; J trimming: 2 bases; junction bases outside the gene matches: 5. CDR3 sequence (DNA): TGTGCCAGCAGTCCGCCGGGACAGGCCTACGAGCAGTACTTC. This sequence encodes CASSPPGQAYEQYF.

The chain couples TRBV18 to TRBJ1-2; no firm D call. The germline V gene has CDR1 KGHSH and CDR2 LQKENI. V lost 2 bases, J lost 8 bases, and 15 bases lay in between. The CDR3 is 14 residues long. CDR3 DNA sequence: TGTGCCAGCTCACCAACCGGGTCCTTTAGGGGCTACACCTTC. As protein: CASSPTGSFRGYTF.